These T cell receptor beta chains were read from a single sample in a study of CD8 T cells in ankylosing spondylitis. MiXCR was run by TCRdb on the 5' RACE reads, yielding one entry per CDR3 protein. This table holds over 450,000 distinct CDR3 sequences, 9.5% to 15% found once. The sequencing input was blood, either unsorted or a sorted T cell fraction (not recorded which). The receptors were sampled from a male donor with ankylosing spondylitis. The CDR3 runs from the conserved cysteine through the conserved F or W. D genes are given only for firm matches. Clone sizes are given selectively: once, few, many, or a class where the clone is expanded.

j_call	v_call	clone_size	d_call	cdr3_aa	cdr3_nt
TRBJ2-1	TRBV5-1	-	-	CASSRRRDEQFF	TGCGCCAGCAGTCGACGGAGGGATGAGCAGTTCTTC
TRBJ1-2	TRBV6-4	-	-	CASSSSNYGYTF	TGTGCCAGCAGTTCGTCTAACTATGGCTACACCTTC
TRBJ1-3	TRBV12-3/TRBV12-4	few	-	CASSLKRGLYF	TGTGCCAGCAGTTTAAAACGCGGCCTATATTTT
TRBJ1-1	TRBV7-2	-	-	CASSSTFASVDTEAFF	TGTGCCAGCAGCTCCACCTTCGCATCTGTGGACACTGAAGCTTTCTTT
TRBJ2-1	TRBV20-1	few	-	CSARDLTRIRYNEQFF	TGCAGTGCTAGAGATTTGACTAGGATCCGCTACAATGAGCAGTTCTTC
TRBJ2-5	TRBV20-1	-	-	CSARGGSTSGSF	TGCAGTGCTAGAGGAGGGTCTACTAGTGGTAGCTTC
TRBJ2-6	TRBV25-1	few	-	CASTNSAPSGANVLTF	TGTGCCAGCACCAATTCAGCACCCTCTGGGGCCAACGTCCTGACTTTC
TRBJ2-7	TRBV2	many	-	CASSGEVTYEQYF	TGTGCCAGCAGTGGTGAGGTTACCTACGAGCAGTACTTC
TRBJ1-1	TRBV12-3/TRBV12-4	many	-	CASRGGISEAFF	TGTGCCAGCAGGGGAGGAATCTCTGAAGCTTTCTTT
TRBJ1-3	TRBV7-9	-	-	CASSYGQSSGNTIYF	TGTGCCAGCAGCTATGGACAGAGCTCTGGAAACACCATATATTTT
TRBJ2-1	TRBV11-1	-	TRBD1	CASRPGTGGNEQFF	TGTGCCAGCAGGCCGGGGACAGGGGGAAATGAGCAGTTCTTC
TRBJ1-6	TRBV7-9	few	-	CASSYDGGRPGRAFIF	TGTGCCAGCAGTTACGACGGCGGGAGGCCCGGGAGGGCCTTCATTTTT
TRBJ1-2	TRBV6-5	-	-	CASSRGVDGYTF	TGTGCCAGCAGTCGGGGGGTGGATGGCTACACCTTC
TRBJ2-3	TRBV7-6	-	-	CASSLADPDTDTQYF	TGTGCCAGCAGCTTAGCGGACCCCGACACAGATACGCAGTATTTT
TRBJ2-1	TRBV7-9	-	TRBD2	CASSLALSSGSRNEQFF	TGTGCCAGCAGCTTAGCGTTGTCTAGCGGGAGTCGGAATGAGCAGTTCTTC
TRBJ2-2	TRBV7-2	few	-	CASSLSGWYGELFF	TGTGCCAGCAGCTTATCAGGGTGGTACGGGGAGCTGTTTTTT
TRBJ2-4	TRBV15	few	TRBD2	CATSQKSGRAIQYF	TGTGCCACCAGTCAGAAGTCCGGGAGGGCTATTCAGTACTTC
TRBJ2-1	TRBV12-3/TRBV12-4	-	TRBD2	CASRGGVTYNEQFF	TGTGCCAGCAGGGGGGGGGTAACCTACAATGAGCAGTTCTTC
TRBJ1-5	TRBV27	-	-	CASSLNGLSNQPQHF	TGTGCCAGCAGTTTAAACGGGCTTAGCAATCAGCCCCAGCATTTT
TRBJ1-2	TRBV20-1	few	-	CSARVGVENTF	TGCAGTGCTAGAGTGGGGGTTGAGAACACCTTC
TRBJ2-7	TRBV10-3	few	-	CAITPGPRSYEQYF	TGTGCCATCACTCCGGGCCCCAGGTCCTACGAGCAGTACTTC
TRBJ2-4	TRBV7-2	few	TRBD1	CASSLVRQGANIQYF	TGTGCCAGCAGCTTAGTCCGACAGGGGGCCAACATTCAGTACTTC
TRBJ2-1	TRBV4-2	few	TRBD2	CASSHPLAGGSNEQFF	TGTGCCAGCAGCCACCCTCTAGCGGGAGGGTCCAATGAGCAGTTCTTC
TRBJ2-7	TRBV27	-	TRBD1	CASSSTGTGIYEQYF	TGTGCCAGCAGTTCCACCGGGACAGGGATCTACGAGCAGTACTTC
TRBJ2-5	TRBV28	many	TRBD1	CASSLLTGGEETQYF	TGTGCCAGCAGTTTATTGACAGGGGGCGAAGAGACCCAGTACTTC
TRBJ2-1	TRBV7-9	few	TRBD1	CASSLWGGTGTYNEQFF	TGTGCCAGCAGCTTATGGGGCGGGACAGGGACCTACAATGAGCAGTTCTTC
TRBJ2-6	TRBV6-5	many	-	CASSYPAEGDPSGANVLTF	TGTGCCAGCAGTTACCCCGCGGAGGGGGACCCCTCTGGGGCCAACGTCCTGACTTTC
TRBJ1-5	TRBV20-1	few	-	CSARVRGSEMNSNQPQHF	TGCAGTGCTAGAGTACGAGGGAGCGAAATGAATAGCAATCAGCCCCAGCATTTT
TRBJ2-1	TRBV25-1	-	TRBD1	CASSDRDRGENEQFF	TGTGCCAGCAGTGACCGGGACAGGGGAGAAAATGAGCAGTTCTTC
TRBJ1-4	TRBV25-1	once	-	CASSELGATNEKLFF	TGTGCCAGCAGTGAATTGGGGGCGACTAATGAAAAACTGTTTTTT
TRBJ2-5	TRBV5-1	-	TRBD2	CASSPGTSGDRYQETQYF	TGCGCCAGCAGCCCCGGGACTAGCGGGGATCGGTACCAAGAGACCCAGTACTTC
TRBJ2-1	TRBV20-1	few	-	CSAREIWRSSYNEQFF	TGCAGTGCTAGAGAAATCTGGAGGTCTTCCTACAATGAGCAGTTCTTC
TRBJ2-5	TRBV29-1	-	-	CSVDPGGETQYF	TGCAGCGTTGATCCCGGGGGAGAGACCCAGTACTTC
TRBJ2-7	TRBV18	few	-	CASSGTTGRNSYEQYF	TGTGCCAGCTCAGGCACGACAGGTAGAAACTCCTACGAGCAGTACTTC
TRBJ1-5	TRBV20-1	-	-	CSASVGGDHQPQHF	TGCAGTGCTAGCGTGGGAGGGGACCATCAGCCCCAGCATTTT
TRBJ2-1	TRBV11-2	-	-	CASSFERDNEQFF	TGTGCCAGCAGCTTCGAGCGGGACAATGAGCAGTTCTTC
TRBJ1-1	TRBV3-1	-	-	CASSQDSRVTEAFF	TGTGCCAGCAGCCAAGATTCTCGGGTTACTGAAGCTTTCTTT
TRBJ2-1	TRBV14	-	TRBD2	CASSHPGTSGEQFF	TGTGCCAGCAGCCACCCCGGGACTAGCGGGGAGCAGTTCTTC
TRBJ2-1	TRBV27	few	-	CASSFSGGHEQFF	TGTGCCAGCAGTTTCTCAGGGGGGCATGAGCAGTTCTTC
TRBJ2-3	TRBV6-1	-	TRBD2	CASSEMAGETDTQYF	TGTGCCAGCAGTGAAATGGCGGGAGAAACAGATACGCAGTATTTT
TRBJ1-6	TRBV5-5	few	TRBD1	CASSLKGPGQSNSPLHF	TGTGCCAGCAGCTTGAAGGGACCGGGACAGAGTAATTCACCCCTCCACTTT
TRBJ2-5	TRBV10-3	many	-	CAISLQGLQETQYF	TGTGCCATCAGTTTACAGGGTTTACAAGAGACCCAGTACTTC
TRBJ2-7	TRBV3-1	many	-	CASSRAAGSYEQYF	TGTGCCAGCAGCCGGGCGGCCGGCTCCTACGAGCAGTACTTC
TRBJ1-1	TRBV29-1	-	-	CSIRGVAEAFF	TGCAGCATCCGGGGGGTGGCTGAAGCCTTCTTT
TRBJ2-3	TRBV20-1	-	TRBD2	CSAGLATSTDTQYF	TGCAGTGCGGGACTAGCGACCAGCACAGATACGCAGTATTTT
TRBJ2-1	TRBV7-2	-	TRBD2	CASRQTSGPEVNEQFF	TGTGCCAGCAGGCAAACTAGCGGACCCGAGGTCAATGAGCAGTTCTTC
TRBJ1-1	TRBV30	-	TRBD1	CAWSADRGVEAFF	TGTGCCTGGAGTGCGGACAGGGGTGTGGAAGCTTTCTTT
TRBJ2-3	TRBV15	few	-	CATSGAGGADTQYF	TGTGCCACCAGCGGAGCCGGCGGCGCAGATACGCAGTATTTT
TRBJ2-2	TRBV7-9	many	TRBD1	CASRWTGAATGELFF	TGTGCCAGCAGATGGACAGGGGCCGCCACCGGGGAGCTGTTTTTT
TRBJ2-4	TRBV25-1	few	-	CASSELGLDSKNIQYF	TGTGCCAGCAGTGAATTAGGGCTAGACTCCAAAAACATTCAGTACTTC
TRBJ2-3	TRBV5-6	few	-	CASGTERDTQYF	TGTGCCAGTGGGACGGAGAGGGATACGCAGTATTTT
TRBJ2-1	TRBV24-1	few	TRBD1	CATSDLSGQVNEQFF	TGTGCCACCAGTGATTTATCGGGACAGGTTAATGAGCAGTTCTTC
TRBJ2-3	TRBV10-2	few	-	CASSAAGTDTQYF	TGCGCCAGCAGTGCAGCAGGAACAGATACGCAGTATTTT
TRBJ2-1	TRBV10-3	many	-	CAISDSSGGNEQFF	TGTGCCATCAGTGATTCGTCAGGCGGGAATGAGCAGTTCTTC
TRBJ1-5	TRBV2	few	TRBD1	CASSGDRAGQPQHF	TGTGCCAGCAGTGGGGACAGGGCAGGTCAGCCCCAGCATTTT